The clone carrying this T cell receptor beta chain has a handful of counts. The sample comes from a study of T cells after yellow fever vaccination. Generation of TCR cDNA used 5'RACE template switching (which added a universal primer site and UMIs). TCRdb ran MiXCR on the 5' RACE reads and lists one entry per CDR3 protein. The sample records hundreds of thousands of distinct CDR3 sequences, roughly 8.7% being singletons. Germline V gives CDR1 LGHNA, CDR2 YNFKEQ. V lost 5 bases to trimming and J lost 10 bases; unmatched junction nucleotides: 8. The CDR3 extends over 13 amino acids. V gene TRBV4-2 combines with J gene TRBJ1-5, with TRBD1 matching 7 bases. Material: PBMCs, obtained on the day of the first yellow fever vaccination. This sequence originates from a man younger than 35 who received the YFV17D yellow fever vaccine. The CDR3 nucleotides are TGTGCCAGCAGCGGTGACAGGGCGGAACCCCAGCATTTT. Its translation: CASSGDRAEPQHF.